Reported below is one TCR beta chain. One entry per CDR3 protein results from TCRdb running MiXCR on the PCR reads. The sample lists 6,600 or so distinct CDR3 sequences; about 31% were seen once. This sample is drawn from a study of immune characterization of retroperitoneal liposarcoma. Trimming pared 3 bases from V and 0 bases from J, leaving 9 bases between. The CDR3 runs 15 residues. Germline V CDR1 and CDR2: MNHEY, SMNVEV (reference sequence). J is TRBJ2-1 and V is TRBV27, with D unclear. This receptor was identified in a female donor with retroperitoneal liposarcoma. Sequencing input: tumor tissue. This CDR3 is CASSFYGSSYNEQFF. The DNA of the CDR3 is TGTGCCAGCAGTTTTTACGGGTCCTCCTACAATGAGCAGTTCTTC.